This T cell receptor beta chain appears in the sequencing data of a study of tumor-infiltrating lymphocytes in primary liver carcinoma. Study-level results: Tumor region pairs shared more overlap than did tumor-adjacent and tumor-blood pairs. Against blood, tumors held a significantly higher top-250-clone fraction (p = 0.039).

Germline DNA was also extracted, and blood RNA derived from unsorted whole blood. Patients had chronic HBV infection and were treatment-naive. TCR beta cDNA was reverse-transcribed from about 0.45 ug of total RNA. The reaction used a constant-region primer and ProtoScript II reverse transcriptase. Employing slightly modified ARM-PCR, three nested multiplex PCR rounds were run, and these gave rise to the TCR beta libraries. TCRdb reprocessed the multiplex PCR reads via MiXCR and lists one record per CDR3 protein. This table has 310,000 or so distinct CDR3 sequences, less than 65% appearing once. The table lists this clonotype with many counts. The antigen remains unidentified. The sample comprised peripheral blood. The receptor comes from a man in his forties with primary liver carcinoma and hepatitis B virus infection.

Written as DNA, the CDR3 is TGTGCCAGCAGTGATTTTGGGCGGATAAGCACAGATACGCAGTATTTT. It codes for CASSDFGRISTDTQYF. The J gene is TRBJ2-3, the V gene TRBV6-1; D is ambiguous. V was pared by 3 bases and J by 0 bases, with 13 bases between. The germline V gene has CDR1 MNHNS and CDR2 SASEGT. The CDR3 spans 16 residues.